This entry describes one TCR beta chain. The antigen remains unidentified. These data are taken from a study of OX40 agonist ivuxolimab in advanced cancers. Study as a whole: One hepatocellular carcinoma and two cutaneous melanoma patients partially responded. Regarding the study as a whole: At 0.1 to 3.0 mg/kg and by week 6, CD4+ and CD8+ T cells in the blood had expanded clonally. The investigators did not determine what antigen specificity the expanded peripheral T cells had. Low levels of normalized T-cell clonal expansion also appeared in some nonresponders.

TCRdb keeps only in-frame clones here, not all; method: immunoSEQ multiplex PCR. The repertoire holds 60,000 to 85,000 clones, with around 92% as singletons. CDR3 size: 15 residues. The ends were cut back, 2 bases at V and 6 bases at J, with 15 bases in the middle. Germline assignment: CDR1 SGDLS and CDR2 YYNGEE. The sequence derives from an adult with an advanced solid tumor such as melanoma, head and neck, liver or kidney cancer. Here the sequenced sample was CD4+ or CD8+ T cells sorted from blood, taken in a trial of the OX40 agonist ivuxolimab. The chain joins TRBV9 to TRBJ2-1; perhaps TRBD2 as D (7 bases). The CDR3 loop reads CASSVWGGLSNEQFF. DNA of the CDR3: TGTGCCAGCAGCGTTTGGGGGGGCCTATCCAATGAGCAGTTCTTC. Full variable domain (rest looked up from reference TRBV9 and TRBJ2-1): DSGVTQTPKHLITATGQRVTLRCSPRSGDLSVYWYQQSLDQGLQFLIQYYNGEERAKGNILERFSAQQFPDLHSELNLSSLELGDSALYFCASSVWGGLSNEQFFGPGTRLTVL.